This entry is about one T cell receptor beta chain. Antigen specificity is unknown. Though probably carrying unrecorded immune exposures, donors were nominally healthy at sampling. This specimen comes from a study of cytomegalovirus exposure and HLA in healthy donors. This PCR relied on a set of 60 Vbeta primers and 13 Jbeta primers. Measured with immunoSEQ multiplex PCR; TCRdb has only the in-frame clones, and not every one. The data hold 170,000 or so clones, with approximately 78% observed a single time. Overall study findings and caveats: Cytomegalovirus status, reportedly, was diagnosed with high specificity and sensitivity by the classifier.

The sample taken for sequencing was PBMCs. This clonotype originated in a woman in her 50s in good health and CMV-seropositive.

CDR3 in DNA: TGTGCCATCAGTGACCCGACAGGCTTACCCTACGAGCAGTACTTC. Translated: CAISDPTGLPYEQYF. The chain recombines TRBV10-3 with TRBJ2-7; D might be TRBD1 (6 bases). The CDR3 spans 15 residues. The V and J ends lost 3 bases and 2 bases respectively, with 14 bases between them. In germline, CDR1 is ENHRY, CDR2 SYGVKD.